The T cell receptor beta chain described here comes from a study of OX40 agonist ivuxolimab in advanced cancers. Some background on the complete study: Ivuxolimab, which targeted the costimulatory receptor OX40 (CD134), was an agonistic, fully human IgG2 monoclonal antibody. Partial responses occurred in three dose-escalation patients: two with cutaneous melanoma and one with hepatocellular carcinoma. The purpose of peripheral TCRbeta sequencing was to test whether ivuxolimab changed TCR sequence diversity and led to clonal T-cell expansion. Among the roughly 52 dose-escalation patients, around 20 had hepatocellular carcinoma, roughly 15 melanoma, 9 renal cell carcinoma and 9 head and neck cancer. The paper reports the monotherapy dose-escalation portion (N of about 50 patients) of the phase I ivuxolimab trial. Intravenous ivuxolimab was administered to patients every 2 weeks at six dose levels: 0.01, 0.1, 0.3, 1.5, 3 and 10 mg/kg. Prior anti-PD-1, anti-PD-L1 or anti-CTLA-4 therapy was permitted, and 35% to 40% of dose-escalation patients had received checkpoint inhibitors. In the dose-escalation cohort, more than 75% of patients were male, and the mean age was around 60 years, with a range of roughly 20 to 80.

The full study reports these points: Low levels of normalized T-cell clonal expansion were also seen in some patients who did not respond. Partial responders in the 0.1-3.0 mg/kg groups had among the lowest normalized peripheral clonal expansion, especially among CD8+ T cells. After ivuxolimab, CD8+ T cells had more expanded clones than CD4+ T cells on average. At doses from 0.1 to 3.0 mg/kg, clonal expansion was seen in both CD4+ and CD8+ blood T cells between baseline and week 6. The antigen specificity of the peripheral T cells that underwent clonal expansion was not determined.

Genomic DNA was extracted from sorted cells for sequencing of the TCRbeta CDR3 region. The immunoSEQ Assay was used for sequencing of TCRbeta CDR3 regions. Entries here come from immuneACCESS through TCRdb and include only in-frame sequences with V and J called. Some clones fail to appear in such tables; in the studies checked, an unresolved V gene covers under half of the shortfall, and the cause of the remainder is unknown. This sample gives 60,000 to 75,000 clones in total; roughly four fifths of them show up just once. Roughly 1% of the sample lies in the top ten. The trial excluded patients who had a history of autoimmune disease or who were on systemic immunosuppression. In every dose cohort, peripheral blood was drawn for TCR sequencing at baseline, cycle 4 day 1, and cycle 7 day 1. The samples were drawn from a first-in-human, open-label, multicenter phase I dose-escalation trial of ivuxolimab. Adults with locally advanced or metastatic head and neck squamous cell, hepatocellular, melanoma or renal cell carcinoma were enrolled in the trial. Before TCR sequencing, CD4+ and CD8+ T cells were separately sorted from peripheral blood.

In the case of this clone: No antigen is known for it. No base qualities exist here, and no much larger clone lies one base off it.

The receptor was isolated from an adult with an advanced solid tumor such as melanoma, head and neck, liver or kidney cancer. Material: CD4+ or CD8+ T cells sorted from blood, obtained in a trial of the OX40 agonist ivuxolimab.

At the DNA level, the sequence is TGCAGCGTTGAAGATAACTATGGCTACACCTTC. The resulting protein is CSVEDNYGYTF. This chain joins TRBV29-1 to TRBJ1-2, with the D gene call left open. From a lookup of the germline V gene, CDR1 and CDR2 are SQVTM and ANQGSEA. V is clipped by 0 bases and J by 1 base, and the sequence between their germline boundaries is 0 bases long. The CDR3 starts with the cysteine, ends with the phenylalanine, and has 11 residues. The retained sequence is limited to the CDR3, 33 bases, with the frame set at the first base.